Shown below are 21 T cell receptor beta chains from a single sample sequenced in a study of shared clonotypes between healthy human individuals. This table comes from immunoSEQ multiplex PCR, and its TCRdb copy is limited to in-frame clones, with some not included. The sample consists of hundreds of thousands of clones, about 95% of them appearing once. Naive CD8 cells were CD45RO-negative, positively selected for CCR7, excluding terminally differentiated effector memory CD45RA+ cells. Material: naive CD8+ T cells sorted from blood. These receptors came from a woman aged 25 to 39 in good health.

CDR3 bases: TGTGCCAGCAGGTCTGGGGGCGGCTACGAGCAGTACTTC. Translating it yields CASRSGGGYEQYF. This chain uses TRBV27 with TRBJ2-5; D is perhaps TRBD1 (6 bases). The J call may not be correct, given that the DNA end is closer to TRBJ2-7. Germline V lookup: CDR1 MNHEY, CDR2 SMNVEV (reference sequence). The CDR3 length is 13 residues.

V is TRBV2 and J is TRBJ2-1; the D gene is possibly TRBD2 (5 bases). Germline V gives CDR1 SNHLY, CDR2 FYNNEI. Trimming took off 8 bases at V and 2 bases at J, with 13 bases between the two ends. This CDR3 is 14 amino acids long. CDR3 amino acids: CASGSRRAYNEQFF. CDR3 DNA: TGTGCCAGCGGGTCTCGGCGGGCCTACAATGAGCAGTTCTTC.

This chain connects TRBV11-2 to TRBJ1-1, with D unresolved. This CDR3 has 14 residues. V gave up 5 bases and J gave up 5 bases, with 15 bases separating them. Germline V gene lookup returns CDR1 SGHAT and CDR2 FQNNGV. CDR3 amino acids: CASSTGRGLTEAFF. CDR3 bases: TGTGCCAGCAGCACCGGCCGGGGTCTGACTGAAGCTTTCTTT.

This rearrangement joins TRBV13 to TRBJ1-3; D ambiguous. The germline V and J ends were trimmed by 2 bases and 0 bases, with 8 bases remaining between them. This CDR3 has 15 residues. CDR1 and CDR2 (germline): PRHDT, FYEKMQ (reference sequence). The CDR3 loop is CASSLTLYSGNTIYF. Written as DNA, the CDR3 is TGTGCCAGCAGCTTAACGCTGTACTCTGGAAACACCATATATTTT.

The V gene is TRBV7-8, the J gene TRBJ2-7; the match to TRBD2 covers 10 bases. The V gene end was trimmed by 7 bases and the J gene end by 3 bases; junction bases not matched to a gene: 9. Per the germline V gene, CDR1 is SGHVS and CDR2 is FQNEAQ. The CDR3 covers 15 residues. The DNA for the CDR3 is TGTGCCAGCAACTCCGCCGGGACTAGCGACTACGAGCAGTACTTC. Protein product: CASNSAGTSDYEQYF.

CDR3 sequence: CASSLVVPTSNSPLHF. CDR3 in DNA: TGTGCCAGCAGTCTAGTAGTCCCGACTTCCAATTCACCCCTCCACTTT. V usage is TRBV27 and J usage is TRBJ1-6; D unclear. V was pared by 5 bases and J by 7 bases, with 18 bases between. The CDR3 is 16 amino acids. Germline loops: CDR1 MNHEY, CDR2 SMNVEV (reference sequence).

The chain combines TRBV7-6 with TRBJ2-5, with D unclear. V gave up 6 bases and J gave up 1 base, with 27 bases separating them. This CDR3 is 19 amino acids long. In germline, CDR1 is SGHVS, CDR2 FNYEAQ. CDR3 bases: TGTGCCAGCAGACTAAACGGCCGGCAGGCCTACTCATTCCAAGAGACCCAGTACTTC. The encoded protein is CASRLNGRQAYSFQETQYF.

This chain connects TRBV28 to TRBJ2-5; perhaps TRBD2 as D (5 bases). The CDR3 has 16 residues. Germline loops: CDR1 MDHEN, CDR2 SYDVKM. The V end was cut by 6 bases, the J end by 0 bases, with 17 bases between. The CDR3 coding sequence is TGTGCCAGCAGCTCCGCTCTAGAGCGGCACCAAGAGACCCAGTACTTC. It is translated as CASSSALERHQETQYF.

This clone was detected only once. The chain employs TRBV9 and TRBJ2-1, with 9 bases fitting TRBD2. J lost 7 bases, V lost 4 bases, and 18 bases had no gene match. This CDR3 is 18 amino acids long. The germline CDR1 and CDR2 sequences are SGDLS and YYNGEE. Written as DNA, the CDR3 is TGTGCCAGCAGCCCTATTAGGGGCCAACTAGCGGGTACTAATGAGCAGTTCTTC. It encodes CASSPIRGQLAGTNEQFF.

J is TRBJ1-5 and V is TRBV6-1, with a weak D call TRBD1 (5 bases). Trimming took 3 bases from V and 7 from J, leaving 16 bases between them. CDR1 is MNHNS and CDR2 is SASEGT in the germline V gene. There are 15 residues in the CDR3. CDR3 region: CASSDRPKRGQPQHF. The CDR3 nucleotides are TGTGCCAGCAGTGACCGACCGAAGAGGGGACAGCCCCAGCATTTT.

This chain joins TRBV19 and TRBJ1-2; D is ambiguous. This CDR3 is 12 amino acids long. Germline CDR1 LNHDA, CDR2 SQIVND (reference sequence). The V end lost 3 bases, the J end lost 4 bases, and 6 bases lay between the germline ends. The CDR3 is CASSMAAYGYTF. The CDR3 DNA reads as TGTGCCAGTAGTATGGCCGCCTATGGCTACACCTTC.

CDR3 region: CASSTFKTHEQYF. The CDR3 nucleotides read TGTGCCAGTAGTACCTTCAAGACCCACGAGCAGTACTTC. The rearrangement uses TRBV19 and TRBJ2-7, with unresolved D. The V gene lost 4 bases and the J gene lost 5 bases, with 12 bases spanning the gap. CDR3 length equals 13 residues. CDR1 and CDR2 (germline): LNHDA, SQIVND (reference sequence).

CDR3 in amino acids: CASSLNMNTEAFF. CDR3 DNA: TGTGCCAGCAGCTTAAATATGAACACTGAAGCTTTCTTT. The rearrangement joins TRBV5-6 to TRBJ1-1, with D unclear. Trimming shortened V by 2 bases and J by 0 bases, and 5 bases separated the two germline ends. This CDR3 region has 13 residues. Per germline, CDR1 SGHDT and CDR2 YYEEEE.

The chain has TRBV5-1 and TRBJ2-3, with D possibly matching TRBD1 (6 bases). This CDR3 contains 14 residues. V was trimmed by 0 bases and J by 5 bases, leaving 10 bases between them. CDR1 and CDR2 from the germline V gene are SGHRS and YFSETQ. The CDR3 reads CASSLGLGGDTQYF. In DNA form, the CDR3 reads TGCGCCAGCAGCTTGGGCTTAGGGGGAGATACGCAGTATTTT.

V usage is TRBV5-1 and J usage is TRBJ2-1; 10 positions match TRBD1. Germline-derived CDR1 and CDR2 are SGHRS and YFSETQ. This CDR3 has 16 amino acids. V shed 2 bases and J 1 base; nucleotides not matched to a gene: 3. Here the CDR3 reads CASSLWTGGSYNEQFF. The CDR3 nucleotides are TGCGCCAGCAGCTTATGGACAGGGGGGTCCTACAATGAGCAGTTCTTC.

The genes are TRBV10-1 and TRBJ1-1, with a possible D match to TRBD1 (5 bases). V was trimmed by 2 bases and J by 5 bases, leaving 12 bases between them. This CDR3 is built from 14 residues. CDR1 and CDR2 (germline): WNHNN, SYGVQD (reference sequence). CDR3 in amino acids: CASSESQGETEAFF. In DNA, the CDR3 is TGCGCCAGCAGTGAGAGTCAGGGAGAGACTGAAGCTTTCTTT.

The chain carries TRBV9 and TRBJ2-5; TRBD2 agrees at 8 bases. This CDR3 is 18 amino acids long. Germline V gene sequence: CDR1 SGDLS, CDR2 YYNGEE. The trim removed 0 bases at V and 5 bases at J, leaving 15 bases unmatched. In DNA, the CDR3 is TGTGCCAGCAGCGTAGACCCAACCAGGGGTAGCGGGGTGGAGACCCAGTACTTC. It codes for CASSVDPTRGSGVETQYF.

Only one count was recorded for this clone. The J gene is TRBJ2-7, the V gene TRBV4-1; TRBD2 aligns across 12 bases. V shed 0 bases, J shed 1 base, and the junction held 1 base outside the gene matches. Germline CDR1 is MGHRA and CDR2 is YSYEKL. The CDR3 runs 16 residues. CDR3 coding DNA: TGCGCCAGCAGCCAAGAACTAGCGGGAGGATCCTACGAGCAGTACTTC. It translates to CASSQELAGGSYEQYF.

This chain uses TRBV9 with TRBJ2-1; no clear D gene. The CDR3 runs 13 residues. CDR1 and CDR2 (germline): SGDLS, YYNGEE. Trimming took off 4 bases at V and 3 bases at J, with 8 bases between the two ends. CDR3 sequence: CASSPKIYNEQFF. The CDR3 DNA is TGTGCCAGCAGCCCCAAGATCTACAATGAGCAGTTCTTC.

The chain links TRBV2 to TRBJ2-2; D is unresolved. The CDR3 length is 11 residues. The germline CDR1 and CDR2 sequences are SNHLY and FYNNEI. Trimming took off 9 bases at V and 6 bases at J, with 8 bases between the two ends. The CDR3 bases are TGTGCCAGGGAGATCGCCGGGGAGCTGTTTTTT. Encoded protein: CAREIAGELFF.

The gene calls are TRBV27 and TRBJ1-5; TRBD1 aligns across 7 bases. This CDR3 is 13 amino acids long. V lost 6 bases, J lost 6 bases, and 5 bases stayed unmatched. Germline-derived CDR1 and CDR2 are MNHEY and SMNVEV (reference sequence). CDR3 sequence (DNA): TGTGCCAGCAGCTACACAGGGGTTCAGCCCCAGCATTTT. Translated, it gives CASSYTGVQPQHF.